This paragraph reports one TCR beta chain. This entry comes from a study of tumor-infiltrating lymphocytes in oesophageal squamous cell carcinoma. CDR1 and CDR2 from the germline V gene are LNHDA and SQIVND (reference sequence). The CDR3 length is 15 residues. V lost 6 bases, J lost 6 bases, and 8 bases stayed unmatched. TCRdb itself ran the PCR reads through MiXCR, one entry per CDR3 protein. The table shows about 19,000 distinct CDR3 sequences, with under 50% occurring only once. The chain carries TRBV19 and TRBJ2-1; 10 positions agree with TRBD2. The TCR comes from a male donor with esophageal squamous cell carcinoma. Sequences were obtained from normal esophageal tissue next to the tumor. The CDR3 nucleotides read TGTGCCAGTAGCCTTACTAGCGGGACGAGCAATGAGCAGTTCTTC. Encoded protein: CASSLTSGTSNEQFF.